These T cell receptor beta chains were read from a single sample in a study of T cell responses to AZD1222 COVID-19 vaccine. Profiled with immunoSEQ multiplex PCR; TCRdb holds only in-frame clones, not every one. This table has about 100,000 clones, about 86% appearing once. Sequenced material: peripheral blood, taken on day 0 of AZD1222 vaccination. These receptors all stem from an adult in good health. CDR3s include the opening cysteine and the closing phenylalanine or tryptophan. The order of the fields is D gene, clone size, V gene, J gene, CDR3 protein, CDR3 DNA. D genes are given only for firm matches. Size is stated for part of the rows, as once, few or many counts, or as a class when the clone is expanded.

>TRBD1|-|TRBV4-2|TRBJ1-5
CASSPRTGTGAQHF
TGTGCCAGCAGCCCGAGAACCGGGACAGGGGCCCAGCATTTT
>TRBD1|-|TRBV28|TRBJ1-2
CASTPAGGNNYGYTF
TGTGCCAGCACCCCAGCAGGGGGCAACAACTATGGCTACACCTTC
>TRBD1|once|TRBV28|TRBJ2-7
CASSLWDRGGEQYF
TGTGCCAGCAGTTTATGGGACAGGGGTGGAGAGCAGTACTTC
>-|-|TRBV19|TRBJ2-1
CASSTSPSHRNEQFF
TGTGCCAGTAGTACAAGCCCTAGTCATAGGAATGAGCAGTTCTTC
>TRBD1|-|TRBV18|TRBJ1-4
CASSPGQGANEKLFF
TGTGCCAGCTCACCAGGACAGGGGGCTAATGAAAAACTGTTTTTT
>TRBD1|-|TRBV24-1|TRBJ2-2
CATSDRRTGGTGELFF
TGTGCCACCAGTGATCGACGGACAGGGGGAACCGGGGAGCTGTTTTTT
>TRBD1|-|TRBV3-1/TRBV3-2|TRBJ2-2
CASSRIGQGRSGELFF
TGTGCCAGCAGCCGCATTGGACAGGGGCGGTCCGGGGAGCTGTTTTTT
>-|-|TRBV6-6|TRBJ1-6
CASSYSDGGHSPLHF
TGTGCCAGCAGTTACTCCGACGGCGGGCATTCACCCCTCCACTTT
>-|-|TRBV9|TRBJ1-1
CASSVGLEFDAEAFF
TGTGCCAGCAGCGTAGGTCTTGAGTTCGACGCTGAAGCTTTCTTT
>TRBD1|-|TRBV4-3|TRBJ1-4
CASSRGQGTNEKLFF
TGCGCCAGCAGCCGCGGACAGGGAACTAATGAAAAACTGTTTTTT
>TRBD2|-|TRBV5-6|TRBJ2-7
CASSPGIGGSSYEQYF
TGTGCCAGCAGCCCGGGCATCGGCGGGAGCTCCTACGAGCAGTACTTC
>-|-|TRBV10-3|TRBJ2-3
CAISGHNTDTQYF
TGTGCCATCTCGGGACACAACACAGATACGCAGTATTTT
>-|-|TRBV7-9|TRBJ1-2
CASSPGQYGYTF
TGTGCCAGCAGCCCCGGACAGTATGGCTACACCTTC
>-|-|TRBV4-3|TRBJ1-2
CASSQEQGIYGYTF
TGCGCCAGCAGCCAAGAACAGGGAATCTATGGCTACACCTTC
>-|-|TRBV2|TRBJ1-2
CASSGRVWYGYTF
TGTGCCAGCAGTGGGAGGGTTTGGTATGGCTACACCTTC
>TRBD2|-|TRBV7-2|TRBJ2-1
CASSSAGGAYNEQFF
TGTGCCAGCAGCTCAGCCGGGGGGGCCTACAATGAGCAGTTCTTC
>-|medium-sized|TRBV6-5|TRBJ1-2
CASSYSWGDNYGYTF
TGTGCCAGCAGTTACTCGTGGGGGGACAACTATGGCTACACCTTC
>-|-|TRBV19|TRBJ2-2
CASSPRKERLLTGELFF
TGTGCCAGTAGTCCCCGAAAGGAGAGACTCCTCACCGGGGAGCTGTTTTTT
>TRBD1|-|TRBV3-1/TRBV3-2|TRBJ2-3
CASTQQGARAGTDTQYF
TGTGCCAGCACCCAACAGGGGGCGCGTGCGGGAACAGATACGCAGTATTTT
>-|-|TRBV10-3|TRBJ1-5
CAISEGTGVGNQPQHF
TGTGCCATCAGTGAGGGGACGGGCGTTGGGAATCAGCCCCAGCATTTT
>-|once|TRBV9|TRBJ2-7
CASSPRQATAHYEQYF
TGTGCCAGCAGCCCCAGACAGGCCACCGCACATTACGAGCAGTACTTC
>TRBD1|few|TRBV30|TRBJ1-1
CAWRRGEAFF
TGTGCCTGGCGCAGGGGGGAAGCTTTCTTT
>-|once|TRBV10-1|TRBJ1-1
CASSGLGRDEAFF
TGCGCCAGCAGTGGGCTGGGGAGGGACGAAGCTTTCTTT
>-|-|TRBV7-3|TRBJ1-2
CASSRTGTQGFYGYTF
TGTGCCAGCTCCCGGACGGGAACCCAGGGATTCTATGGCTACACCTTC
>TRBD1|-|TRBV7-8|TRBJ2-2
CASSPDRGYTGELFF
TGTGCCAGCAGCCCCGACAGGGGTTACACCGGGGAGCTGTTTTTT
>-|-|TRBV7-3|TRBJ2-3
CASSLFHGADTQYF
TGTGCCAGCAGCTTATTTCATGGGGCAGATACGCAGTATTTT
>TRBD2|-|TRBV24-1|TRBJ2-1
CATGSGTGSYNEQFF
TGTGCCACCGGTAGCGGGACCGGGTCCTACAATGAGCAGTTCTTC
>TRBD1|once|TRBV29-1|TRBJ1-1
CSTDRGTEAFF
TGCAGTACGGACAGGGGAACTGAAGCTTTCTTT
>TRBD2|-|TRBV7-9|TRBJ2-1
CASSAHTSDSYNEQFF
TGTGCCAGCAGCGCCCACACTAGCGACTCCTACAATGAGCAGTTCTTC
>-|-|TRBV7-8|TRBJ1-1
CASSLAGGYLEAFF
TGTGCCAGCAGCTTAGCGGGGGGATACTTGGAAGCTTTCTTT
>TRBD1|-|TRBV5-1|TRBJ2-7
CASSLEGTGRSYEQYF
TGCGCCAGCAGCTTGGAGGGGACAGGGCGATCCTACGAGCAGTACTTC
>-|-|TRBV4-3|TRBJ2-7
CASSQDRVGSYEQYF
TGCGCCAGCAGCCAAGATAGAGTAGGCTCCTACGAGCAGTACTTC
>TRBD1|-|TRBV2|TRBJ1-2
CASSGQGLGGYTF
TGTGCCAGCAGTGGACAGGGATTGGGAGGCTACACCTTC
>-|-|TRBV27|TRBJ2-1
CASIQQGSYNEQFF
TGTGCCAGCATTCAACAGGGATCCTACAATGAGCAGTTCTTC
>-|-|TRBV27|TRBJ1-5
CASSPIVEAPQHF
TGTGCCAGCAGTCCTATAGTCGAAGCGCCCCAGCATTTT
>-|-|TRBV18|TRBJ1-1
CASSSRVPEAFF
TGTGCCAGCTCATCGCGGGTACCTGAAGCTTTCTTT
>TRBD1|-|TRBV6-5|TRBJ1-5
CASSPRQGSNQPQHF
TGTGCCAGCAGTCCCCGACAGGGTAGCAATCAGCCCCAGCATTTT
>-|-|TRBV12-3/TRBV12-4|TRBJ1-5
CASSLGVDQPQHF
TGTGCCAGCAGTTTAGGAGTCGATCAGCCCCAGCATTTT
>-|-|TRBV5-4|TRBJ1-3
CASSLDGNTIYF
TGTGCCAGCAGCTTGGACGGGAACACCATATATTTT
>TRBD2|-|TRBV11-3|TRBJ2-1
CASSRTSLPSNEQFF
TGTGCCAGCAGCCGGACTAGCCTCCCCTCAAATGAGCAGTTCTTC
>-|-|TRBV28|TRBJ1-1
CASSYSTEAFF
TGTGCCAGCAGTTACTCCACTGAAGCTTTCTTT
>TRBD2|-|TRBV7-9|TRBJ2-1
CASSSSGGNEQFF
TGTGCCAGCAGCTCTTCGGGGGGCAATGAGCAGTTCTTC
>TRBD1|few|TRBV27|TRBJ1-6
CASSFSYDRVNSPLHF
TGTGCCAGCAGTTTCTCCTACGACAGGGTAAATTCACCCCTCCACTTT
>-|-|TRBV29-1|TRBJ1-5
CSVSLSPNQPQHF
TGCAGCGTTTCGCTGTCGCCGAATCAGCCCCAGCATTTT
>-|-|TRBV27|TRBJ1-5
CASSLAGQTGNQPQHF
TGTGCCAGCAGTTTAGCGGGGCAAACAGGGAATCAGCCCCAGCATTTT
>-|-|TRBV6-1|TRBJ1-2
CASSESRNYGYTF
TGTGCCAGCAGTGAGTCCAGGAACTATGGCTACACCTTC
>-|few|TRBV2|TRBJ1-3
CASSKDGNTIYF
TGTGCCAGCAGTAAAGATGGAAACACCATATATTTT
>-|-|TRBV6-5|TRBJ2-1
CASRPGLGEQFF
TGTGCCAGCAGACCAGGGTTGGGTGAGCAGTTCTTC
>TRBD2|-|TRBV18|TRBJ2-1
CASSPTLAGGTNEQFF
TGTGCCAGCTCACCAACTTTAGCGGGAGGCACCAATGAGCAGTTCTTC
>-|-|TRBV2|TRBJ2-1
CASIEGESYNEQFF
TGTGCCAGCATAGAGGGGGAATCCTACAATGAGCAGTTCTTC
>-|-|TRBV24-1|TRBJ1-1
CATSDGGGLGSRPHPSLNTEAFF
TGTGCCACCAGTGATGGGGGGGGTTTGGGATCCCGGCCCCATCCCAGTTTGAACACTGAAGCTTTCTTT